Included here is one T cell receptor beta chain sequence, with context. Antigen specificity is unknown. This sample is part of a study of cytotoxic CD8 clonotypes in ibrutinib-treated CLL. Study-wide points: At baseline, clonality was higher than in age-matched healthy donors and correlated with CD8+ counts.

Using immunoSEQ multiplex PCR, the repertoire was profiled, and TCRdb retains in-frame clones only, with some absent. The sample includes fewer than 150,000 clones, roughly 80% of them seen just once. The CDR3 is 17 residues long. CDR1 and CDR2 (germline): SGHRS, YFSETQ. The V end was cut by 0 bases, the J end by 0 bases, with 10 bases between. The rearrangement joins TRBV5-1 to TRBJ2-6; D is possibly TRBD1 or TRBD2 (5 bases each). The sequence derives from a human donor with chronic lymphocytic leukemia. This specimen consisted of PBMCs, obtained after 24 months of ibrutinib treatment. CDR3 in DNA: TGCGCCAGCAGCTTGGAAGGGACGATCTCTGGGGCCAACGTCCTGACTTTC. Protein product: CASSLEGTISGANVLTF.